A selection of T cell receptor beta chains follows, all from one sample in a study of CD8 T cells in ankylosing spondylitis. MiXCR, run by TCRdb on the 5' RACE reads, gives a single entry per CDR3 protein. This table holds some 220,000 distinct CDR3 sequences, about 10% found once. Sequencing was carried out using blood, either unsorted or a sorted T cell fraction (not recorded which). These receptors were taken from a male donor with ankylosing spondylitis or in good health (not recorded which). Both conserved end residues are part of each CDR3. D genes are given only for firm matches. Clone size is shown for a subset of rows, as once, few, many or a class of expanded clone.

size: many
D: -
V: TRBV4-1
J: TRBJ2-7
DNA: TGCGCCAGCAGCCTGTCATCCTCCACAGTGCCCTCCTACGAGCAGTACTTC
CDR3: CASSLSSSTVPSYEQYF

size: many
D: TRBD1
V: TRBV7-9
J: TRBJ1-2
DNA: TGTGCCAGCAGCTTAGCCATGGCAGGGGGCCATGGCTACACCTTC
CDR3: CASSLAMAGGHGYTF

size: -
D: TRBD1
V: TRBV4-1
J: TRBJ1-5
DNA: TGCGCCAGCAGCTCGCGAGGCGACAGGGCCCGGAATCAGCCCCAGCATTTT
CDR3: CASSSRGDRARNQPQHF

size: many
D: -
V: TRBV20-1
J: TRBJ2-3
DNA: TGCAGTGCGTTTCCCTCCTCCCCAGGCAGATCAGATACGCAGTATTTT
CDR3: CSAFPSSPGRSDTQYF

size: few
D: -
V: TRBV7-9
J: TRBJ2-7
DNA: TGTGCCAGCAGCATGCCCACTACCTACGAGCAGTACTTC
CDR3: CASSMPTTYEQYF

size: -
D: -
V: TRBV10-3
J: TRBJ2-3
DNA: TGTGCCATCAGTGAGATGGGACCTCCGACCACAGATACGCAGTATTTT
CDR3: CAISEMGPPTTDTQYF

size: many
D: -
V: TRBV27
J: TRBJ2-7
DNA: TGTGCCAGCAGTCCCTCCGACGGGACAGAGCAGTACTTC
CDR3: CASSPSDGTEQYF

size: many
D: -
V: TRBV19
J: TRBJ1-6
DNA: TGTGCCAGTAGTATCCCGACAGGCCTAGACCTCCACTTT
CDR3: CASSIPTGLDLHF

size: many
D: TRBD1
V: TRBV20-1
J: TRBJ1-1
DNA: TGCAGTGCTAGACCTTGGGACAGCAACACTGAAGCTTTCTTT
CDR3: CSARPWDSNTEAFF

size: many
D: TRBD1
V: TRBV5-1
J: TRBJ1-1
DNA: TGCGCCAGCAGCTATGACAGGGGGAAGAACACTGAAGCTTTCTTT
CDR3: CASSYDRGKNTEAFF

size: many
D: TRBD2
V: TRBV11-2
J: TRBJ2-7
DNA: TGTGCCAGCAGCTTAGATCTGGGAGGGGAGCAGTACTTC
CDR3: CASSLDLGGEQYF

size: -
D: -
V: TRBV6-5
J: TRBJ2-1
DNA: TGTGCCAGCAGTTCTGGTTGGGGGACTGGGGATAAGGGTGAGCAGTTCTTC
CDR3: CASSSGWGTGDKGEQFF

size: many
D: TRBD2
V: TRBV4-2
J: TRBJ2-7
DNA: TGTGCCAGCAGCCTAGGACTAGCGGACGAGCAGTACTTC
CDR3: CASSLGLADEQYF

size: many
D: -
V: TRBV25-1
J: TRBJ2-5
DNA: TGTGCCAGCAGTAAAGGAACAGTACAAGAGACCCAGTACTTC
CDR3: CASSKGTVQETQYF

size: -
D: TRBD1
V: TRBV5-5
J: TRBJ2-7
DNA: TGTGCCAGCAGCTCGCCGGGACAGGAATACGAGCAGTACTTC
CDR3: CASSSPGQEYEQYF

size: few
D: -
V: TRBV2
J: TRBJ1-2
DNA: TGTGCCAGGCTCAGCAATGGCTACACCTTC
CDR3: CARLSNGYTF

size: many
D: -
V: TRBV7-2
J: TRBJ1-5
DNA: TGTGCCAGCAGCTTAGTTTCAGGGCCAGGGCCCCAGCATTTT
CDR3: CASSLVSGPGPQHF

size: -
D: TRBD1
V: TRBV5-1
J: TRBJ1-5
DNA: TGCGCCAGCAGCCTTCGGACAGGGGGCGGTCAGCCCCAGCATTTT
CDR3: CASSLRTGGGQPQHF

size: -
D: TRBD1
V: TRBV5-6
J: TRBJ1-1
DNA: TGTGCCAGCAGTCCGGGACAGGGGGCGTCGGGGGCTTTCTTT
CDR3: CASSPGQGASGAFF

size: many
D: -
V: TRBV20-1
J: TRBJ2-3
DNA: TGCAGTGCTAGACCCAGGGGGAGGTTGGCAGATACGCAGTATTTT
CDR3: CSARPRGRLADTQYF

size: few
D: -
V: TRBV6-1
J: TRBJ1-2
DNA: TGTGCCAGCAGTGAAGATATTGCTAAGTCGATCGATGGCTACACCTTC
CDR3: CASSEDIAKSIDGYTF

size: -
D: -
V: TRBV10-1
J: TRBJ1-1
DNA: TGCGCCAGCAGTTCCCCCTCTGAAGCTTTCTTT
CDR3: CASSSPSEAFF

size: many
D: TRBD1
V: TRBV12-3/TRBV12-4
J: TRBJ2-7
DNA: TGTGCCAGCAGTTTCACAGGGGCCGAGCAGTACTTC
CDR3: CASSFTGAEQYF

size: many
D: -
V: TRBV12-3/TRBV12-4
J: TRBJ1-6
DNA: TGTGCCAGCAGTTTATGGCAGGAAAGGAATTCACCCCTCCACTTT
CDR3: CASSLWQERNSPLHF

size: many
D: -
V: TRBV20-1
J: TRBJ1-3
DNA: TGCAGTGCTAGTATAGGGGCGCACGGAAACACCATATATTTT
CDR3: CSASIGAHGNTIYF

size: many
D: TRBD1
V: TRBV10-3
J: TRBJ2-1
DNA: TGTGCCATCAGTGAGCAAATACCGGGACAGGGGAGGAATGAGCAGTTCTTC
CDR3: CAISEQIPGQGRNEQFF

size: many
D: -
V: TRBV20-1
J: TRBJ2-1
DNA: TGCAGTGCTCCCCTGGGGGGCCCTTACAATGAGCAGTTCTTC
CDR3: CSAPLGGPYNEQFF